One sample yielded the 6 T cell receptor beta chains listed below, sequenced in a study of blood T cell repertoires in COVID-19. Sequenced by immunoSEQ multiplex PCR; TCRdb stores in-frame clones only, minus some. Of about 24,000 clones listed, roughly nine tenths are singletons. Source material: peripheral blood. Receptors were obtained from a woman in her 70s with active COVID-19.

V gene TRBV5-1 combines with J gene TRBJ2-7; D is unclear. The V end lost 0 bases, the J end lost 1 base, and 8 bases lay between the germline ends. This CDR3 spans 14 amino acids. Germline assignment: CDR1 SGHRS and CDR2 YFSETQ. CDR3 sequence reads: CASSLALLSYEQYF. CDR3 nucleotides: TGCGCCAGCAGCTTGGCTCTCCTTTCCTACGAGCAGTACTTC.

V is TRBV29-1 and J is TRBJ2-3; the D gene is possibly TRBD1 (5 bases). The V end was cut by 0 bases, the J end by 3 bases, with 13 bases between. This CDR3 has 15 residues. The germline V gene encodes CDR1 SQVTM and CDR2 ANQGSEA. CDR3 nucleotides: TGCAGCGTTGAAGATTTGCAGGGTCGAACAGATACGCAGTATTTT. It translates to CSVEDLQGRTDTQYF.

This chain uses TRBV24-1 with TRBJ2-1; 9 bases map to TRBD2. CDR3 length equals 17 residues. From germline, CDR1 is KGHDR and CDR2 SFDVKD. The V gene end was trimmed by 5 bases and the J gene end by 8 bases; junction bases not matched to a gene: 15. The CDR3 region has the DNA TGTGCCACCAGTGCTCTCCTCGGGCGGGGGGGCTCGTATGAGCAGTTCTTC. It encodes CATSALLGRGGSYEQFF.

The chain joins TRBV28 to TRBJ2-7; D is ambiguous. Deletions cut 3 bases from V and 7 bases from J, with 7 bases between. The CDR3 is made up of 11 amino acids. Germline V gives CDR1 MDHEN, CDR2 SYDVKM. CDR3 amino acids: CASSFVGEQYF. The CDR3 nucleotides are TGTGCCAGCAGTTTCGTCGGGGAGCAGTACTTC.

V is TRBV19 and J is TRBJ2-3; 8 bases are a match to TRBD1. Trimming took 8 bases from V and 3 from J; bases not matched to a gene: 7. The germline gives CDR1 LNHDA, CDR2 SQIVND (reference sequence). CDR3 length equals 14 residues. CDR3 sequence (DNA): TGTGCCAGTCGTCAGGGGGCTAGAACAGATACGCAGTATTTT. It encodes CASRQGARTDTQYF.

The rearrangement joins TRBV4-1 to TRBJ2-2; no reliable D call. This CDR3 contains 17 residues. Germline lookup yields CDR1 MGHRA and CDR2 YSYEKL. Trimming left V 3 bases short and J 0 bases short, with 14 bases between. The CDR3 bases are TGCGCCAGCAGCCACCCAACAGCCCTAACGAACACCGGGGAGCTGTTTTTT. This sequence encodes CASSHPTALTNTGELFF.